This TCR beta chain was profiled in a study of naive and memory T cell subsets. Study-level points and caveats: Naive repertoires, especially CD8, held a few larger clonotypes, possibly memory cells re-expressing CD45RA.

This clonotype appeared many times. No antigen is known for it. Germline-derived CDR1 and CDR2 are DFQATT and SNEGSKA (reference sequence). The CDR3 runs 13 residues. V was cut by 7 bases and J by 1 base, with 11 bases left in between. The beta constant-region primer was an equimolar mix of two oligonucleotides covering TRBC1 and TRBC2. Ligated cDNA was amplified by four rounds of PCR with nested alpha and beta constant-region primers and SP2. MiXCR was run by TCRdb on the UMI-ligation and nested PCR reads, yielding one entry per CDR3 protein. Seen here are roughly 97,000 distinct CDR3 sequences, more than 12% observed once, and the top ten hold around 2.7%.

The sequencing input was naive CD8+ T cells from blood. The chain recombines TRBV20-1 with TRBJ2-1; D call uncertain. The sequence derives from a human donor in good health. The CDR3 coding sequence is TGCAGTGTCCGGACGCTGTCCTACAATGAGCAGTTCTTC. Protein sequence: CSVRTLSYNEQFF.